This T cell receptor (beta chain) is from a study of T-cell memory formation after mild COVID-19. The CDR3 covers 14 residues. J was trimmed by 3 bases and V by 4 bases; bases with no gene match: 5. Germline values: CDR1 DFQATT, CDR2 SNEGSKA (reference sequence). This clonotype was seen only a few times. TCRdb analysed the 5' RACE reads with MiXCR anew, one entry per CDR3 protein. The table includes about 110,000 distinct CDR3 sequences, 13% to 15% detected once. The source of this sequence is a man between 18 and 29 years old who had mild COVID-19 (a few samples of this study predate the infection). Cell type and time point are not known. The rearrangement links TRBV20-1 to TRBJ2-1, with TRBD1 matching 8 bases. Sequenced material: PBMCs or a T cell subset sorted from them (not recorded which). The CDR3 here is CSAKGQEFYNEQFF. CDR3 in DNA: TGCAGTGCTAAGGGACAGGAGTTCTACAATGAGCAGTTCTTC.